What follows is one TCR beta chain and its context. What it binds is unknown. Germline V gene sequence: CDR1 SGHKS, CDR2 YYEKEE (reference sequence). This CDR3 has 16 amino acids. V shed 2 bases and J shed 1 base, with 13 bases lying between them. PCR involved 60 Vbeta and 13 Jbeta primers. Generated by immunoSEQ multiplex PCR, the TCRdb table keeps only in-frame clones and is missing some. Of 120,000 to 150,000 clones in the sample, around 72% were seen once. The data stem from a study of cytomegalovirus exposure and HLA in healthy donors. Overall study results and limits: Among the sequence variants, a highly shared cluster was likely an artifact of sequencing.

The chain uses TRBV5-5 and TRBJ1-5; no reliable D call. Sequencing input: PBMCs. The receptor was isolated from a human donor in good health. The CDR3 loop reads CASSFRLLASNQPQHF. As DNA, the CDR3 is TGTGCCAGCAGCTTTAGACTATTAGCGAGCAATCAGCCCCAGCATTTT.